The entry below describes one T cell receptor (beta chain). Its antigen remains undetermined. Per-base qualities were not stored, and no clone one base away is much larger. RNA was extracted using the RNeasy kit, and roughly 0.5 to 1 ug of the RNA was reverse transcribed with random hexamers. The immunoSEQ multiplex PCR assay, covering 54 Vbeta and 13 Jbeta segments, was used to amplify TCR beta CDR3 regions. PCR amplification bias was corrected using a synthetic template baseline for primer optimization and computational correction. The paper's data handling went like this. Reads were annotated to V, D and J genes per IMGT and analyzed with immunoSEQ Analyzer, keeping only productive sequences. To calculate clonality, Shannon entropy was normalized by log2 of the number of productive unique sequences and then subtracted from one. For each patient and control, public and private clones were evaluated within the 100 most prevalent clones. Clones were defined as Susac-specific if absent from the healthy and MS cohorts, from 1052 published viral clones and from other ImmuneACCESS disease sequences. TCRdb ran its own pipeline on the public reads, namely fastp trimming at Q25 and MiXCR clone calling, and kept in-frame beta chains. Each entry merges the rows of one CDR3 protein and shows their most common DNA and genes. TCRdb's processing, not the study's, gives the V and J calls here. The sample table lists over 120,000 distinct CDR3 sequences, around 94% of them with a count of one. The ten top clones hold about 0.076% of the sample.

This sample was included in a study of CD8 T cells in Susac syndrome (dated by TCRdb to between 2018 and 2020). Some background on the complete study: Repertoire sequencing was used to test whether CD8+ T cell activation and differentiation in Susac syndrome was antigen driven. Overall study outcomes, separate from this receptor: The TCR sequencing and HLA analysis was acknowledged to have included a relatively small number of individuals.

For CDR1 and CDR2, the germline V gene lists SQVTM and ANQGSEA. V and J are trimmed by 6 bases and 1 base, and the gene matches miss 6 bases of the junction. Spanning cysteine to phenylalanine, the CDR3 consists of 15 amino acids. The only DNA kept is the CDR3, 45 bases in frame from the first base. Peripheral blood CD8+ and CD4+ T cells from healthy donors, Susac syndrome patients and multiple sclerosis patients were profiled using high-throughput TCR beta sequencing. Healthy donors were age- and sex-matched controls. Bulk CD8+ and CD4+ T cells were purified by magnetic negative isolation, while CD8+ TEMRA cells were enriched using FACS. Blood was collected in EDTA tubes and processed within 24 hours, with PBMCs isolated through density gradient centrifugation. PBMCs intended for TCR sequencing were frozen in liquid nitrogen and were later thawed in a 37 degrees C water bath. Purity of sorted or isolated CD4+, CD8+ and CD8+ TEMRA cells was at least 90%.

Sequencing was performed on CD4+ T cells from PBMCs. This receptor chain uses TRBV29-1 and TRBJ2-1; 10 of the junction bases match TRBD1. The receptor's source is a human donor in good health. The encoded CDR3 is CSVEDRGRSYNEQFF. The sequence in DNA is TGCAGCGTCGAGGACAGGGGGAGATCCTACAATGAGCAGTTCTTC.